The T cell receptor (beta chain) described here comes from a study of blood T cells in healthy people across ages. Study details: Template-switching capture recovered about one barcoded beta molecule per two T cells.

This clonotype was counted a few times. Through a sample-barcoded 5' primer and a J-beta primer mix, a second PCR was run for roughly 6 to 12 cycles. TCRdb re-derived calls from the 5' RACE reads in MiXCR, one entry per CDR3 protein. The sample holds over 1,500,000 distinct CDR3 sequences, around 42% seen once. Germline V lookup: CDR1 SQVTM, CDR2 ANQGSEA. Unmatched junction bases numbered 3, after V lost 4 bases and J lost 4 bases. CDR3 size: 13 residues. The chain is built from TRBV29-1 and TRBJ2-1; TRBD2 matches at 8 bases. This clonotype was sampled from a human donor in good health. Sequencing was done on a sample of blood. Written as DNA, the CDR3 is TGCAGCGTTGCCCGGGGGGGGTACAATGAGCAGTTCTTC. It encodes CSVARGGYNEQFF.